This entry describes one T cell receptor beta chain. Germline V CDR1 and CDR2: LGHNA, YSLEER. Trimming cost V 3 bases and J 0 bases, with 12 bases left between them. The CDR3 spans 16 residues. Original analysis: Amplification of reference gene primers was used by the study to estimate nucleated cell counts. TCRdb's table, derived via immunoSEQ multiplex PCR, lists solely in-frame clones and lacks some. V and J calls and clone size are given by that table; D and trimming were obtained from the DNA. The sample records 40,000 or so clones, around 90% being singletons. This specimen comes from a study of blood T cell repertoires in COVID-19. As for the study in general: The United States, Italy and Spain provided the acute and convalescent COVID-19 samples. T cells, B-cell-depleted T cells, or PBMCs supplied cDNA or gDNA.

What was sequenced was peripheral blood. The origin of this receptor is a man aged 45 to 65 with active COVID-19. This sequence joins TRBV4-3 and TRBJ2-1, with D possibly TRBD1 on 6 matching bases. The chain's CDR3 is CASSHLTGSSYNEQFF. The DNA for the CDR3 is TGCGCCAGCAGCCACCTTACAGGGAGCTCCTACAATGAGCAGTTCTTC.